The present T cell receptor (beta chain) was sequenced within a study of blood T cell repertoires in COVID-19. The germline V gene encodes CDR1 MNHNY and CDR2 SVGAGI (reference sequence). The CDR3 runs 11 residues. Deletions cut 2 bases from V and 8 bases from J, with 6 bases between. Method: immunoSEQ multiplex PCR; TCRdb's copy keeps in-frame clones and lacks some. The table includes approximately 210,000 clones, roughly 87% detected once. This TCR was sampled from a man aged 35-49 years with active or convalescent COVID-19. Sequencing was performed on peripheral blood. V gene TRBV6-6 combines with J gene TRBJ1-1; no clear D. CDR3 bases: TGTGCCAGCAGTTACAGGGAGGAAGCTTTCTTT. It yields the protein CASSYREEAFF.